These 24 T cell receptor beta chains came from one sample sequenced in a study of graft-versus-host responses after intestinal transplantation. Generated by immunoSEQ multiplex PCR, the TCRdb table keeps only in-frame clones and is missing some. Among some 15,000 clones listed, more than 80% were seen once. Lamina propria and intraepithelial lymphocytes were released by processing graft tissue. Sequencing was performed on ileum tissue, taken roughly 100 days after intestinal transplant. The source is a human patient who received an intestinal transplant, so some T cells may come from the graft donor.

The chain uses TRBV5-1 and TRBJ2-3; either TRBD1 or TRBD2 may fit D (5 bases each). The germline V and J ends were trimmed by 0 bases and 3 bases, with 8 bases remaining between them. The CDR3 is 14 residues long. Germline V gene sequence: CDR1 SGHRS, CDR2 YFSETQ. The CDR3 coding sequence is TGCGCCAGCAGCTTGGGGGGACCTACAGATACGCAGTATTTT. It yields the protein CASSLGGPTDTQYF.

The chain combines TRBV6-4 with TRBJ2-1; 8 bases map to TRBD2. The CDR3 is 18 residues long. Losses at the gene ends were 3 bases for V and 1 base for J; bases not matched to a gene: 11. Per the germline V gene, CDR1 is MRHNA and CDR2 is SNTAGT. CDR3 coding DNA: TGTGCCAGCAGTGATGGCGGTAGCGGGATAGTTTCCTACAATGAGCAGTTCTTC. The encoded protein is CASSDGGSGIVSYNEQFF.

The J gene is TRBJ1-3, the V gene TRBV27; 7 bases line up with TRBD1. The CDR3 consists of 17 residues. Germline V gives CDR1 MNHEY, CDR2 SMNVEV (reference sequence). J gave up 0 bases and V 5 bases, and 10 bases lay outside the gene matches. CDR3 DNA sequence: TGTGCCAGCAGTCCCTCGACAGGGCGCAGCTCTGGAAACACCATATATTTT. The encoded protein is CASSPSTGRSSGNTIYF.

The chain joins TRBV5-1 to TRBJ2-3, with D unresolved. V dropped 0 bases and J dropped 4 bases, with 18 bases sitting between them. CDR3 length equals 17 residues. Germline V gives CDR1 SGHRS, CDR2 YFSETQ. CDR3 nucleotides: TGCGCCAGCAGCTTGGAACTTGCAAGATGGGTGCCAGATACGCAGTATTTT. Protein product: CASSLELARWVPDTQYF.

This chain joins TRBV16 and TRBJ1-2, with no clear D. Germline V gives CDR1 KGHSY, CDR2 FQNENV. The CDR3 is 14 residues long. V lost 3 bases, J lost 0 bases, and 8 bases lay in between. The CDR3 DNA reads TGTGCCAGCAGCCATCGGGTATCTAACTATGGCTACACCTTC. This gives the protein CASSHRVSNYGYTF.

J is TRBJ2-7 and V is TRBV10-2; D perhaps matches TRBD1 (6 bases). CDR3 length equals 16 residues. Trimming removed 4 bases from V and 0 bases from J, with 16 bases in between. The germline V gene encodes CDR1 WSHSY and CDR2 SAAADI. As DNA, the CDR3 is TGCGCCAGCAGTGGGGCAGGGGTCCCCCACTCCTACGAGCAGTACTTC. Amino acid sequence: CASSGAGVPHSYEQYF.

The gene calls are TRBV11-2 and TRBJ2-1; D is perhaps TRBD2 (6 bases). The germline V and J ends were trimmed by 0 bases and 4 bases, with 25 bases remaining between them. The CDR3 covers 20 residues. Germline V gene lookup returns CDR1 SGHAT and CDR2 FQNNGV. The CDR3 DNA reads as TGTGCCAGCAGCTTAGAGGTACTTGGATGGGGACTGGGGCCTTACAATGAGCAGTTCTTC. It is translated as CASSLEVLGWGLGPYNEQFF.

The chain uses TRBV6-1 and TRBJ2-3, with 10 nucleotides matching TRBD2. The ends lost 2 bases at V and 3 bases at J; junction bases unmatched: 11. The CDR3 covers 18 residues. CDR1 is MNHNS, CDR2 SASEGT, per germline. In DNA form, the CDR3 reads TGTGCCAGCAGTGAAAGGATACTAGCGGGAAGGGGGACAGATACGCAGTATTTT. It encodes CASSERILAGRGTDTQYF.

The rearrangement uses TRBV11-2 and TRBJ1-2, with TRBD1 matching 8 bases. V shed 5 bases, J shed 4 bases, and the junction held 6 bases outside the gene matches. There are 14 residues in the CDR3. Germline values: CDR1 SGHAT, CDR2 FQNNGV. The DNA of the CDR3 is TGTGCCAGCAGCCCGACAGGGGCACTCTATGGCTACACCTTC. Its translation is CASSPTGALYGYTF.

This chain uses TRBV7-3 with TRBJ2-3, with D possibly being TRBD1 or TRBD2 (6 bases each). With 4 bases removed from V and 8 bases from J, the gap between germline ends came to 13 bases. Germline values: CDR1 SGHTA, CDR2 FQGTGA. The CDR3 has 13 amino acids. For the CDR3, the DNA is TGTGCCAGCAGCTCCGCCCCGGGGGCTACGCAGTATTTT. It is translated as CASSSAPGATQYF. The entire variable domain, with the rest obtained from reference TRBV7-3 and TRBJ2-3, is as follows: GAGVSQTPSNKVTEKGKYVELRCDPISGHTALYWYRQSLGQGPEFLIYFQGTGAADDSGLPNDRFFAVRPEGSVSTLKIQRTERGDSAVYLCASSSAPGATQYFGPGTRLTVL.

The chain combines TRBV18 with TRBJ1-2, with no clear D. The CDR3 consists of 16 residues. The germline V gene encodes CDR1 KGHSH and CDR2 LQKENI. V was pared by 3 bases and J by 8 bases, with 22 bases between. CDR3: CASSPNPGREGRGYTF. The DNA for the CDR3 is TGTGCCAGCTCACCTAACCCTGGACGGGAAGGGAGGGGCTACACCTTC.

This chain joins TRBV19 and TRBJ1-5, with TRBD1 identical over 7 bases. After removal of 3 bases from V and 6 bases from J, the junction contained 8 bases not matched to a gene. This CDR3 has 15 amino acids. CDR1 and CDR2 (germline): LNHDA, SQIVND (reference sequence). The CDR3 spells CASSMFKRQGQPQHF. The CDR3 DNA is TGTGCCAGTAGTATGTTCAAGAGACAGGGTCAGCCCCAGCATTTT.

V and J are TRBV19 and TRBJ1-2; TRBD1 aligns across 10 bases. Germline CDR1 LNHDA, CDR2 SQIVND (reference sequence). V was clipped by 3 bases and J by 4 bases; unmatched bases: 2. This CDR3 is 14 amino acids long. The CDR3 loop is CASSMGQGSYGYTF. CDR3 DNA: TGTGCCAGTAGTATGGGACAGGGGTCCTATGGCTACACCTTC.

The rearrangement links TRBV29-1 to TRBJ2-6; D ambiguous. Germline assignment: CDR1 SQVTM and CDR2 ANQGSEA. The CDR3 contains 14 residues. V was pared by 6 bases and J by 0 bases, with 9 bases between. The CDR3 loop is CSVAVASGANVLTF. The CDR3 nucleotides read TGCAGCGTCGCGGTTGCCTCTGGGGCCAACGTCCTGACTTTC.

The rearrangement joins TRBV7-9 to TRBJ2-3, with 10 bases aligning to TRBD2. After removal of 2 bases from V and 7 bases from J, the junction contained 12 bases not matched to a gene. The CDR3 totals 17 residues. The V gene's germline CDR1 is SEHNR and CDR2 FQNEAQ (reference sequence). The CDR3 DNA is TGTGCCAGCAGCTTACTCTGGCTAGCGGGAGCATCGAATACGCAGTATTTT. This gives the protein CASSLLWLAGASNTQYF.

This clone was counted only a few times. In nucleotides, the CDR3 is TGTGCCAGTAGTAAGACTAGCGGGGGGAACAATGAGCAGTTCTTC. It codes for CASSKTSGGNNEQFF. This sequence joins TRBV19 and TRBJ2-1; 13 positions agree with TRBD2. The CDR3 sequence is 15 residues long. CDR1 and CDR2 from the germline V gene are LNHDA and SQIVND (reference sequence). V was clipped by 4 bases and J by 5 bases; unmatched bases: 2.

The rearrangement links TRBV7-2 to TRBJ2-1, with 11 nucleotides matching TRBD1. Germline V gene lookup returns CDR1 SGHTA and CDR2 FQGNSA. With V trimmed by 0 bases and J by 3 bases, 13 bases remained unmatched. The CDR3 sequence is 20 residues long. The DNA for the CDR3 is TGTGCCAGCAGCTTAGCGAACCTAATTAGGGACAGGGGGTTCTACAATGAGCAGTTCTTC. This codes for CASSLANLIRDRGFYNEQFF.

The V gene is TRBV6-1, the J gene TRBJ1-5; TRBD1 is a possible D gene (6 bases). Trimming left V 7 bases short and J 0 bases short, with 13 bases between. Germline V gene lookup returns CDR1 MNHNS and CDR2 SASEGT. This CDR3 is 15 amino acids long. The CDR3 region is CASTLGTLSNQPQHF. CDR3 DNA: TGTGCCAGCACCTTAGGGACACTTAGCAATCAGCCCCAGCATTTT.

V gene TRBV10-3 combines with J gene TRBJ1-2; maybe TRBD1 (5 bases). Trimming left V 2 bases short and J 5 bases short, with 9 bases between. The CDR3 is made up of 13 amino acids. CDR1 is ENHRY, CDR2 SYGVKD, per germline. CDR3 residues: CAISETRVYGYTF. The CDR3 DNA follows: TGTGCCATCAGTGAGACCAGGGTTTATGGCTACACCTTC.

Within the sample, this clone is medium-sized. This chain links TRBV14 with TRBJ2-5, with D perhaps matching TRBD2 (6 bases). In germline, CDR1 is SGHDN, CDR2 FVKESK. The V and J ends lost 6 bases and 9 bases respectively, with 23 bases between them. This CDR3 is 15 amino acids long. This CDR3 is CASSQTKDLTRAQYF. The DNA of the CDR3 is TGTGCCAGCAGTCAGACCAAAGACCTGACTAGGGCCCAGTACTTC.

This rearrangement joins TRBV6-6 to TRBJ2-6; no reliable D call. This CDR3 is built from 15 residues. The V end lost 2 bases, the J end lost 8 bases, and 13 bases lay between the germline ends. From germline, CDR1 is MNHNY and CDR2 SVGAGI (reference sequence). In DNA form, the CDR3 reads TGTGCCAGCAGTTACGAGCCCTCCGCCTCCAACGTCCTGACTTTC. This codes for CASSYEPSASNVLTF.

This chain connects TRBV15 to TRBJ2-2, with 8 bases aligning to TRBD2. The CDR3 extends over 18 amino acids. V dropped 0 bases and J dropped 3; count of bases not matched to a gene: 9. Germline lookup yields CDR1 LNHNV and CDR2 YYDKDF (reference sequence). The CDR3 DNA follows: TGTGCCACCAGCAGAGATGTTCGGGGACTAGTGGACACCGGGGAGCTGTTTTTT. Residues: CATSRDVRGLVDTGELFF. Drawing the rest from reference TRBV15 and TRBJ2-2, the complete variable domain is DAMVIQNPRYQVTQFGKPVTLSCSQTLNHNVMYWYQQKSSQAPKLLFHYYDKDFNNEADTPDNFQSRRPNTSFCFLDIRSPGLGDTAMYLCATSRDVRGLVDTGELFFGEGSRLTVL.

This rearrangement joins TRBV28 to TRBJ2-1; 9 bases agree with TRBD1. The ends lost 6 bases at V and 2 bases at J; junction bases unmatched: 2. Germline V lookup: CDR1 MDHEN, CDR2 SYDVKM. This CDR3 spans 14 amino acids. In DNA form, the CDR3 reads TGTGCCAGCAGAACAGGGGGCGCCTACAATGAGCAGTTCTTC. Its protein product is CASRTGGAYNEQFF.

The rearrangement joins TRBV10-3 to TRBJ2-3; D is uncertain. The CDR3 contains 12 residues. Germline V CDR1 and CDR2: ENHRY, SYGVKD. The V end was cut by 2 bases, the J end by 4 bases, with 4 bases between. CDR3: CAISERPDTQYF. CDR3 nucleotides: TGTGCCATCAGTGAGCGACCAGATACGCAGTATTTT.